A single sample is the source of the 28 T cell receptor beta chains below, sequenced in a study of early T cells in non-severe SARS-CoV-2 infection. A single record per CDR3 protein comes from TCRdb applying MiXCR to the 5' RACE reads. The sample consists of 50,000 to 65,000 distinct CDR3 sequences, roughly 21% of them appearing once. The sequencing used whole blood, collected at baseline. These receptors all come from an adult who was a healthcare worker with PCR-confirmed SARS-CoV-2 infection or an uninfected control (not recorded which).

In its sample, this clonotype ranks as medium-sized. The rearrangement joins TRBV10-3 to TRBJ2-3, with 7 bases lining up with TRBD1. This CDR3 has 14 residues. Trimming at V came to 4 bases and at J to 3 bases, leaving 4 bases not matched to a gene. Germline V gives CDR1 ENHRY, CDR2 SYGVKD. As DNA, the CDR3 is TGTGCCATCAGTGCCGGGACAGCGACAGATACGCAGTATTTT. Its translation: CAISAGTATDTQYF.

This clonotype was counted between two and nine times. This chain connects TRBV5-1 to TRBJ1-2; no reliable D call. The germline V gene encodes CDR1 SGHRS and CDR2 YFSETQ. Trimming removed 2 bases at V and 3 bases at J, with 14 bases between. The CDR3 extends over 15 amino acids. CDR3 residues: CASSFYSFGDYGYTF. The CDR3 DNA follows: TGCGCCAGCAGCTTCTACTCCTTCGGGGACTATGGCTACACCTTC. The variable domain in full, with the rest retrieved from reference TRBV5-1 and TRBJ1-2, is KAGVTQTPRYLIKTRGQQVTLSCSPISGHRSVSWYQQTPGQGLQFLFEYFSETQRNKGNFPGRFSGRQFSNSRSEMNVSTLELGDSALYLCASSFYSFGDYGYTFGSGTRLTVV.

The table lists this clonotype with a few counts. The V gene is TRBV7-9, the J gene TRBJ2-2; D gene unclear. CDR3 length: 12 amino acids. V lost 7 bases and J 6 bases, leaving 9 bases between the germline ends. CDR1 and CDR2 from the germline V gene are SEHNR and FQNEAQ (reference sequence). In DNA form, the CDR3 reads TGTGCCAGCAACCCGGGTTCCGGGGAGCTGTTTTTT. Protein sequence: CASNPGSGELFF.

The genes are TRBV3-1 and TRBJ2-1, with D perhaps given as TRBD1 or TRBD2 (6 bases each). Trimming cost V 0 bases and J 6 bases, with 15 bases left between them. The CDR3 spans 16 residues. Germline V lookup: CDR1 LGHDT, CDR2 YNNKEL (reference sequence). CDR3: CASSQDWGAQVNEQFF. The CDR3 bases are TGTGCCAGCAGCCAAGATTGGGGGGCGCAAGTCAATGAGCAGTTCTTC.

The gene calls are TRBV6-2 or TRBV6-3 and TRBJ2-1; D possibly corresponds to TRBD1 (6 bases). This CDR3 spans 13 amino acids. V shed 7 bases and J shed 10 bases, with 17 bases lying between them. Germline V gene data show CDR1 as MNHEY and CDR2 as SVGEGT. The CDR3 spells CASNQGPSQEQFF. The CDR3 DNA reads as TGTGCCAGCAACCAGGGGCCTAGTCAGGAGCAGTTCTTC.

This clonotype was observed a handful of times. The chain employs TRBV20-1 and TRBJ1-1; no reliable D call. This CDR3 has 13 residues. Germline V lookup: CDR1 DFQATT, CDR2 SNEGSKA (reference sequence). V was cut by 3 bases and J by 4 bases, with 12 bases left in between. As DNA, the CDR3 is TGCAGTGCTAGCGTGTTGGGAGGCACTGAAGCTTTCTTT. It is translated as CSASVLGGTEAFF.

This clonotype came up a few times. The V gene is TRBV15, the J gene TRBJ2-1; no clear D gene. Germline V lookup: CDR1 LNHNV, CDR2 YYDKDF (reference sequence). This CDR3 has 15 amino acids. Trimming left V 4 bases short and J 2 bases short, with 12 bases between. Here the CDR3 DNA reads TGTGCCACCAGCATTCGATCTAAAACCTACAATGAGCAGTTCTTC. It yields the protein CATSIRSKTYNEQFF. Complete variable domain (other parts from reference TRBV15 and TRBJ2-1): DAMVIQNPRYQVTQFGKPVTLSCSQTLNHNVMYWYQQKSSQAPKLLFHYYDKDFNNEADTPDNFQSRRPNTSFCFLDIRSPGLGDTAMYLCATSIRSKTYNEQFFGPGTRLTVL.

This clonotype was seen only once. This chain uses TRBV12-5 with TRBJ2-2; tentatively, D is TRBD1 (5 bases). CDR3 size: 17 residues. The germline V gene has CDR1 LGHNT and CDR2 FRNRAP. The V gene lost 4 bases and the J gene lost 3 bases, with 18 bases spanning the gap. The CDR3 loop reads CASGSSPDRIDTGELFF. CDR3 nucleotides: TGTGCTAGTGGTTCTTCTCCCGACAGAATCGACACCGGGGAGCTGTTTTTT.

In its sample, this clonotype was seen a few times. The chain is built from TRBV29-1 and TRBJ2-1, with D unclear. Germline CDR1 SQVTM, CDR2 ANQGSEA. Trimming shortened V by 4 bases and J by 7 bases, and 8 bases separated the two germline ends. The CDR3 spans 11 residues. CDR3 coding DNA: TGCAGCGTTGGGGGTATGAATGAGCAGTTCTTC. Translation: CSVGGMNEQFF.

The chain combines TRBV14 with TRBJ2-7; D is tentatively TRBD1 or TRBD2 (6 bases each). CDR1 and CDR2 from the germline V gene are SGHDN and FVKESK. The CDR3 length is 15 residues. The V end lost 1 base, the J end lost 2 bases, and 12 bases lay between the germline ends. The CDR3 protein is CASSQGGAIPYEQYF. CDR3 sequence (DNA): TGTGCCAGCAGCCAAGGGGGGGCTATCCCCTACGAGCAGTACTTC.

This chain connects TRBV2 to TRBJ1-1; TRBD1 agrees at 8 bases. The germline V gene has CDR1 SNHLY and CDR2 FYNNEI. The CDR3 is 13 residues long. V lost 7 bases to trimming and J lost 4 bases; unmatched junction nucleotides: 5. The CDR3 sequence is CASIRGLGTEAFF. CDR3 bases: TGTGCCAGCATCAGGGGGCTAGGCACTGAAGCTTTCTTT.

The V gene is TRBV5-1, the J gene TRBJ2-1; no reliable D call. Germline CDR1 and CDR2: SGHRS and YFSETQ. The CDR3 has 16 amino acids. The V end lost 4 bases, the J end lost 0 bases, and 14 bases lay between the germline ends. This CDR3 is CASSPEAASSYNEQFF. The CDR3 DNA sequence: TGCGCCAGCAGCCCCGAGGCAGCAAGCTCCTACAATGAGCAGTTCTTC.

The CDR3 spells CSASDNQGETQYF. Written as DNA, the CDR3 is TGCAGTGCTAGCGACAACCAGGGGGAGACCCAGTACTTC. This chain uses TRBV20-1 with TRBJ2-5; tentatively, D is TRBD1 (6 bases). The CDR3 is made up of 13 amino acids. The V gene's germline CDR1 is DFQATT and CDR2 SNEGSKA (reference sequence). Deletions cut 3 bases from V and 5 bases from J, with 13 bases between.

This clonotype was seen only a few times. This sequence joins TRBV7-8 and TRBJ1-1; D call uncertain. Germline V gives CDR1 SGHVS, CDR2 FQNEAQ. CDR3 size: 15 residues. V shed 6 bases and J shed 5 bases, with 19 bases lying between them. In nucleotides, the CDR3 is TGTGCCAGCAGTTACTCAGACCCTCCCCGTACTGAAGCTTTCTTT. The encoded protein is CASSYSDPPRTEAFF.

Ten or more counts support this clonotype. This rearrangement joins TRBV5-6 to TRBJ2-7; tentatively, D is TRBD1 (6 bases). The germline V gene encodes CDR1 SGHDT and CDR2 YYEEEE. Trimming left V 1 base short and J 3 bases short, with 8 bases between. CDR3 length: 13 residues. CDR3 nucleotides: TGTGCCAGCAGCTTGCCAGGGGACTACGAGCAGTACTTC. Protein sequence: CASSLPGDYEQYF. Full variable domain (remainder filled in from reference TRBV5-6 and TRBJ2-7): DAGVTQSPTHLIKTRGQQVTLRCSPKSGHDTVSWYQQALGQGPQFIFQYYEEEERQRGNFPDRFSGHQFPNYSSELNVNALLLGDSALYLCASSLPGDYEQYFGPGTRLTVT.

The V gene is TRBV20-1, the J gene TRBJ2-2; 8 bases map to TRBD1. Germline CDR1 DFQATT, CDR2 SNEGSKA (reference sequence). The CDR3 sequence is 13 residues long. V lost 6 bases, J lost 6 bases, and 6 bases stayed unmatched. The CDR3 here is CSAEDRDAGELFF. Written as DNA, the CDR3 is TGCAGTGCCGAGGACAGGGATGCCGGGGAGCTGTTTTTT.

The chain recombines TRBV27 with TRBJ2-7; TRBD1 aligns across 10 bases. Germline lookup yields CDR1 MNHEY and CDR2 SMNVEV (reference sequence). The ends lost 10 bases at V and 4 bases at J; junction bases unmatched: 4. The CDR3 has 12 residues. The CDR3 DNA reads as TGTGCCACCGGGACAGGGGTTTACGAGCAGTACTTC. Its translation: CATGTGVYEQYF.

V and J are TRBV3-1 and TRBJ1-1; 7 bases align to TRBD1. The CDR3 has 14 amino acids. The germline CDR1 and CDR2 sequences are LGHDT and YNNKEL (reference sequence). The V segment lost 1 base and the J segment 1 base; nucleotides outside the gene matches: 0. CDR3 sequence (DNA): TGTGCCAGCAGCCAAGGACAGGGGAACACTGAAGCTTTCTTT. This sequence encodes CASSQGQGNTEAFF. The complete variable domain, with remaining parts taken from reference TRBV3-1 and TRBJ1-1, reads DTAVSQTPKYLVTQMGNDKSIKCEQNLGHDTMYWYKQDSKKFLKIMFSYNNKELIINETVPNRFSPKSPDKAHLNLHINSLELGDSAVYFCASSQGQGNTEAFFGQGTRLTVV.

The rearrangement links TRBV7-8 to TRBJ1-2; TRBD1 aligns across 7 bases. The J segment lost 3 bases and the V segment lost 4 bases, leaving 11 bases of the junction unmatched. Germline assignment: CDR1 SGHVS and CDR2 FQNEAQ. The CDR3 covers 16 residues. CDR3 bases: TGTGCCAGCAGCTCGTTTTACAGGGGAATTGACTATGGCTACACCTTC. This gives the protein CASSSFYRGIDYGYTF. Supplemented by reference TRBV7-8 and TRBJ1-2, the full variable domain reads GAGVSQSPRYKVAKRGQDVALRCDPISGHVSLFWYQQALGQGPEFLTYFQNEAQLDKSGLPSDRFFAERPEGSVSTLKIQRTQQEDSAVYLCASSSFYRGIDYGYTFGSGTRLTVV.

This clonotype has more than one count but fewer than ten. The chain has TRBV5-5 and TRBJ2-1; 7 bases agree with TRBD2. This CDR3 is 15 amino acids long. Trimming removed 0 bases from V and 8 bases from J; junction bases left unmatched: 8. The germline CDR1 and CDR2 sequences are SGHKS and YYEKEE (reference sequence). The CDR3 loop is CASSLELAPKDEQFF. For the CDR3, the DNA is TGTGCCAGCAGCTTGGAACTAGCGCCTAAAGATGAGCAGTTCTTC.

The rearrangement joins TRBV5-1 to TRBJ2-6, with D possibly matching TRBD1 (6 bases). CDR3 length: 15 amino acids. The germline V gene has CDR1 SGHRS and CDR2 YFSETQ. The ends were cut back, 3 bases at V and 1 base at J, with 8 bases in the middle. In nucleotides, the CDR3 is TGCGCCAGCAGCTGGGGGACATCTGGGGCCAACGTCCTGACTTTC. Translation gives CASSWGTSGANVLTF.

A few counts support this clonotype. The chain employs TRBV18 and TRBJ1-1; tentative D call: TRBD1 (6 bases). Germline V lookup: CDR1 KGHSH, CDR2 LQKENI. The CDR3 contains 13 residues. With 5 bases removed from V and 0 bases from J, the gap between germline ends came to 7 bases. CDR3 nucleotide sequence: TGTGCCAGCTCAGGACAGTTGAACACTGAAGCTTTCTTT. Its protein product is CASSGQLNTEAFF.

V gene TRBV2 combines with J gene TRBJ2-3, with TRBD2 matching 10 bases. From germline, CDR1 is SNHLY and CDR2 FYNNEI. V dropped 5 bases and J dropped 1; count of bases not matched to a gene: 3. There are 15 residues in the CDR3. The CDR3 reads CASSTGTSGTDTQYF. The CDR3 DNA follows: TGTGCCAGCAGTACCGGGACTAGCGGCACAGATACGCAGTATTTT.

The chain uses TRBV9 and TRBJ2-7, with 7 positions matching TRBD1. The CDR3 runs to 14 residues. V lost 4 bases and J lost 3; bases outside the gene matches: 7. Germline lookup yields CDR1 SGDLS and CDR2 YYNGEE. The CDR3 is CASSRRDSHYEQYF. CDR3 sequence (DNA): TGTGCCAGCAGCCGTCGGGACAGCCACTACGAGCAGTACTTC.

This clonotype was seen a few times. The chain links TRBV7-9 to TRBJ1-1, with a weak D call TRBD1 (5 bases). Germline CDR1 reads SEHNR; CDR2 reads FQNEAQ (reference sequence). The CDR3 extends over 14 amino acids. V lost 3 bases and J 0 bases, leaving 8 bases between the germline ends. CDR3: CASSFTGLNTEAFF. CDR3 nucleotide sequence: TGTGCCAGCAGCTTTACAGGATTGAACACTGAAGCTTTCTTT.

The V and J genes are TRBV4-1 and TRBJ2-5; TRBD2 agrees at 10 bases. The CDR3 has 18 residues. With 0 bases clipped from V and 3 bases from J, the junction kept 10 bases outside the gene matches. Germline V gives CDR1 MGHRA, CDR2 YSYEKL. The CDR3 DNA reads as TGCGCCAGCAGCCAAGAGAGGGGTACTAGCGGGGCTAAAGAGACCCAGTACTTC. This translates into CASSQERGTSGAKETQYF.

The CDR3 DNA reads as TGTGCCTGGAGTGTCATGCGGAGCACAGATACGCAGTATTTT. Protein: CAWSVMRSTDTQYF. The chain employs TRBV30 and TRBJ2-3; D is uncertain. V lost 0 bases and J lost 0, with 7 bases in between. Germline V CDR1 and CDR2: GTSNPN, SVGIG (reference sequence). The CDR3 totals 14 residues. The full variable domain, completed using reference TRBV30 and TRBJ2-3, is SQTIHQWPATLVQPVGSPLSLECTVEGTSNPNLYWYRQAAGRGLQLLFYSVGIGQISSEVPQNLSASRPQDRQFILSSKKLLLSDSGFYLCAWSVMRSTDTQYFGPGTRLTVL.

The chain carries TRBV10-2 and TRBJ2-3; a weak D match, TRBD2 (5 bases). The CDR3 is made up of 16 amino acids. V lost 6 bases and J 0 bases, leaving 16 bases between the germline ends. The germline gives CDR1 WSHSY, CDR2 SAAADI. CDR3 bases: TGCGCCAGCAGCCCTGAGGGCCGCGTAAGCACAGATACGCAGTATTTT. Translated: CASSPEGRVSTDTQYF.